The 22 T cell receptor beta chains listed next were all sequenced from one sample in a study of cytomegalovirus exposure and HLA in healthy donors. Measured with immunoSEQ multiplex PCR; TCRdb has only the in-frame clones, and not every one. This sample has about 88,000 clones; almost 85% occur once, and the top ten carry around an eighth. The sequenced material came from PBMCs. The receptors originated from a woman between 18 and 30 years old in good health and CMV-seropositive.

This chain links TRBV4-1 with TRBJ1-4; tentative D call: TRBD1 (6 bases). This CDR3 spans 17 amino acids. The germline V gene has CDR1 MGHRA and CDR2 YSYEKL. V lost 5 bases, J lost 0 bases, and 16 bases lay in between. CDR3 nucleotide sequence: TGCGCCAGCAGCTACATTAAACAGGGCACAACTAATGAAAAACTGTTTTTT. Encoded protein: CASSYIKQGTTNEKLFF.

V is TRBV6-5 and J is TRBJ2-7, with 7 bases fitting TRBD2. V was pared by 5 bases and J by 4 bases, with 8 bases of the junction left unmatched. The V gene's germline CDR1 is MNHEY and CDR2 SVGAGI. The CDR3 sequence is 14 residues long. This CDR3 is CASSEWGGRYEQYF. The CDR3 DNA sequence: TGTGCCAGCAGTGAATGGGGGGGGAGATACGAGCAGTACTTC.

The chain uses TRBV28 and TRBJ1-5; D is undetermined. This CDR3 is 16 amino acids long. Germline V gene data show CDR1 as MDHEN and CDR2 as SYDVKM. Trimming left V 2 bases short and J 0 bases short, with 11 bases between. The CDR3 DNA reads TGTGCCAGCAGTTTACCCCTCCGGGGTAGCAATCAGCCCCAGCATTTT. Its translation is CASSLPLRGSNQPQHF.

The V gene is TRBV7-8, the J gene TRBJ2-5; 14 bases are a match to TRBD2. Per germline, CDR1 SGHVS and CDR2 FQNEAQ. This CDR3 has 15 amino acids. DNA of the CDR3: TGTGCGGGGAAGCCGACTAGCGGGGGGGGAGAGACCCAGTACTTC. As protein: CAGKPTSGGGETQYF.

The V gene is TRBV29-1, the J gene TRBJ2-4; D is perhaps TRBD2 (6 bases). This CDR3 contains 12 residues. V lost 3 bases to trimming and J lost 6 bases, with 9 bases between them. Germline V gene sequence: CDR1 SQVTM, CDR2 ANQGSEA. CDR3 in amino acids: CSVDGGTNIQYF. DNA of the CDR3: TGCAGCGTTGACGGGGGAACAAACATTCAGTACTTC.

V is TRBV6-5 and J is TRBJ1-3, with unresolved D. V dropped 2 bases and J dropped 0 bases, with 5 bases sitting between them. The CDR3 is made up of 14 amino acids. Per germline, CDR1 MNHEY and CDR2 SVGAGI. The CDR3 loop is CASSYGGSGNTIYF. CDR3 nucleotides: TGTGCCAGCAGTTACGGCGGCTCTGGAAACACCATATATTTT.

The J gene is TRBJ2-5, the V gene TRBV19; TRBD1 is a possible D gene (6 bases). Germline CDR1 and CDR2: LNHDA and SQIVND (reference sequence). V dropped 3 bases and J dropped 0 bases, with 11 bases sitting between them. CDR3 length: 15 amino acids. The DNA of the CDR3 is TGTGCCAGTAGTATCCACCAGGGGCACCAAGAGACCCAGTACTTC. It codes for CASSIHQGHQETQYF.

The chain carries TRBV19 and TRBJ2-7, with TRBD1 identical over 9 bases. After removal of 7 bases from V and 2 bases from J, the junction contained 21 bases not matched to a gene. Germline CDR1 is LNHDA and CDR2 is SQIVND (reference sequence). The CDR3 consists of 19 residues. The CDR3 here is CASTKAGQGITTFPYEQYF. In DNA form, the CDR3 reads TGTGCCAGTACCAAAGCGGGACAGGGTATTACTACATTCCCCTACGAGCAGTACTTC.

The genes are TRBV5-6 and TRBJ1-3; D gene uncertain. The CDR3 covers 19 residues. Deletions cut 2 bases from V and 0 bases from J, with 21 bases between. Germline values: CDR1 SGHDT, CDR2 YYEEEE. Here the CDR3 DNA reads TGTGCCAGCAGCTTATCGTTGTCGGGGATTTCGACCTCTGGAAACACCATATATTTT. Translated, it gives CASSLSLSGISTSGNTIYF.

The J gene is TRBJ1-5, the V gene TRBV30; possibly TRBD1 for D (6 bases). Trimming left V 4 bases short and J 5 bases short, with 15 bases between. Germline lookup yields CDR1 GTSNPN and CDR2 SVGIG (reference sequence). CDR3 length equals 14 residues. The CDR3 here is CAWKEGHLDQPQHF. CDR3 DNA sequence: TGTGCCTGGAAAGAGGGACACCTAGATCAGCCCCAGCATTTT.

The chain has TRBV6-5 and TRBJ1-1, with 7 bases aligning to TRBD1. The CDR3 is 13 amino acids. Germline V gives CDR1 MNHEY, CDR2 SVGAGI. J lost 5 bases, V lost 5 bases, and 5 bases had no gene match. The CDR3 coding sequence is TGTGCCAGCAGTCTGACAGGGAGGACTGAAGCTTTCTTT. Protein sequence: CASSLTGRTEAFF.

The rearrangement links TRBV2 to TRBJ2-2, with D possibly being TRBD1 (6 bases). V shed 4 bases and J shed 4 bases, with 10 bases lying between them. The germline gives CDR1 SNHLY, CDR2 FYNNEI. The CDR3 covers 14 residues. The CDR3 DNA sequence: TGTGCCAGCAGTGCCACAGGGAGCACCGGGGAGCTGTTTTTT. Its translation: CASSATGSTGELFF.

The V call is TRBV5-1, the J call TRBJ2-5, with 8 bases aligning to TRBD2. CDR3 size: 16 residues. With V trimmed by 3 bases and J by 5 bases, 12 bases remained unmatched. From germline, CDR1 is SGHRS and CDR2 YFSETQ. The CDR3 loop is CASSYNSGAGGETQYF. CDR3 in DNA: TGCGCCAGCAGCTATAATAGCGGGGCCGGAGGGGAGACCCAGTACTTC.

The CDR3: CASSTTGGGEKLFF. CDR3 nucleotide sequence: TGCGCCAGCAGTACGACAGGGGGCGGTGAAAAACTGTTTTTT. This chain joins TRBV5-1 and TRBJ1-4; 10 bases fit TRBD1. This CDR3 has 14 residues. Trimming cost V 5 bases and J 7 bases; bases outside gene matches: 5. CDR1 and CDR2 (germline): SGHRS, YFSETQ.

This chain links TRBV6-4 with TRBJ2-2; D possibly corresponds to TRBD1 (6 bases). Trimming cost V 2 bases and J 4 bases, with 8 bases left between them. Germline values: CDR1 MRHNA, CDR2 SNTAGT. The CDR3 is made up of 14 amino acids. The CDR3 region has the DNA TGTGCCAGCAGTGACAGGGACACCACCGGGGAGCTGTTTTTT. This encodes CASSDRDTTGELFF.

The CDR3 nucleotides read TGTGCCAGCAGTTACTACAGGGTGAGGGGCACTGAAGCTTTCTTT. This sequence encodes CASSYYRVRGTEAFF. This chain links TRBV6-5 with TRBJ1-1; D is possibly TRBD1 (6 bases). Germline V CDR1 and CDR2: MNHEY, SVGAGI. V was cut by 1 base and J by 4 bases, with 13 bases left in between. CDR3 length equals 15 residues.

The CDR3 loop reads CASSSKGQGGLEYSNQPQHF. The CDR3 nucleotides read TGTGCCAGCAGCTCCAAGGGACAGGGAGGACTAGAGTATAGCAATCAGCCCCAGCATTTT. J is TRBJ1-5 and V is TRBV7-7, with TRBD1 identical over 9 bases. V shed 4 bases and J 0 bases; nucleotides not matched to a gene: 16. CDR1 and CDR2 from the germline V gene are SSHAT and FNYEAQ (reference sequence). CDR3 length: 20 amino acids.

This CDR3 reads CASSAPWGQIYEQYF. DNA for the CDR3: TGTGCCAGCAGTGCACCCTGGGGACAGATTTACGAGCAGTACTTC. The chain employs TRBV6-1 and TRBJ2-7, with 7 bases lining up with TRBD1. Per germline, CDR1 MNHNS and CDR2 SASEGT. The CDR3 spans 15 residues. The V gene end was trimmed by 4 bases and the J gene end by 4 bases; junction bases not matched to a gene: 10.

The rearrangement uses TRBV7-2 and TRBJ1-1, with TRBD1 matching 7 bases. The CDR3 runs to 13 residues. The V gene's germline CDR1 is SGHTA and CDR2 FQGNSA. V shed 8 bases and J 4 bases; nucleotides not matched to a gene: 7. The CDR3: CASLRGLSTEAFF. CDR3 DNA sequence: TGTGCCAGCCTAAGGGGGCTGAGCACTGAAGCTTTCTTT.

The chain is built from TRBV2 and TRBJ1-6; D not resolved. This CDR3 contains 14 residues. Germline loops: CDR1 SNHLY, CDR2 FYNNEI. V was clipped by 2 bases and J by 7 bases, with 9 bases between them. The CDR3 protein is CASSESFGNSPLHF. The CDR3 DNA reads TGTGCCAGCAGTGAAAGTTTCGGGAATTCACCCCTCCACTTT.

The genes are TRBV4-1 and TRBJ1-6; D ambiguous. The germline V and J ends were trimmed by 1 base and 2 bases, with 9 bases remaining between them. The CDR3 spans 16 residues. Germline V CDR1 and CDR2: MGHRA, YSYEKL. The CDR3 sequence: CASSQVQIAYNSPLHF. The CDR3 DNA reads as TGCGCCAGCAGCCAAGTCCAGATCGCCTATAATTCACCCCTCCACTTT.

V usage is TRBV7-8 and J usage is TRBJ2-3, with TRBD2 matching over 15 bases. V dropped 5 bases and J dropped 6; count of bases not matched to a gene: 3. This CDR3 spans 15 amino acids. The V gene's germline CDR1 is SGHVS and CDR2 FQNEAQ. This chain's CDR3 is CASSGTSGGSDTQYF. CDR3 DNA sequence: TGTGCCAGCAGCGGGACTAGCGGGGGGTCCGATACGCAGTATTTT.